The T cell receptor beta chain under discussion was sequenced for a study of blood T cell repertoires in COVID-19. Study-wide background: Collection of acute and convalescent COVID-19 samples took place in the United States, Italy and Spain.

Recruited during active infection, patients (from Seattle) were subsequently followed longitudinally. Germline-derived CDR1 and CDR2 are LNHDA and SQIVND (reference sequence). V lost 1 base to trimming and J lost 7 bases; unmatched junction nucleotides: 1. There are 13 residues in the CDR3. Original processing notes: Amplification of reference gene primers was used by the study to estimate nucleated cell counts. Produced via immunoSEQ multiplex PCR; TCRdb's table is partial and in-frame only. The V and J calls and clone size are taken from that table; D and trimming were inferred from the DNA. The table includes about 410,000 clones, over 75% detected once. About this clone itself: Other DNA sequences of this sample code for an identical CDR3.

Sequencing input: peripheral blood. The TCR was taken from a woman in her 40s with COVID-19, enrolled during active disease. The genes are TRBV19 and TRBJ2-1, with TRBD2 identical over 7 bases. The CDR3 spells CASSIGRGNEQFF. CDR3 DNA sequence: TGTGCCAGTAGTATAGGGCGGGGGAATGAGCAGTTCTTC.